This T cell receptor (beta chain) was documented in a study of early T cells in non-severe SARS-CoV-2 infection. TCRdb reanalysed the 5' RACE reads using MiXCR and keeps one entry per CDR3 protein. This repertoire shows tens of thousands of distinct CDR3 sequences, 12% found once; its top ten account for approximately 1.6%. The ends were cut back, 4 bases at V and 3 bases at J, with 17 bases in the middle. The CDR3 is 15 amino acids. Germline-derived CDR1 and CDR2 are SQVTM and ANQGSEA. The clonotype was recovered from an adult who was a healthcare worker with PCR-confirmed SARS-CoV-2 infection or an uninfected control (not recorded which). Sequenced input: whole blood. The chain joins TRBV29-1 to TRBJ2-3; D might be TRBD2 (6 bases). In nucleotides, the CDR3 is TGCAGCGTTGTGGGCGGGGCACTGAAAACAGATACGCAGTATTTT. Its translation is CSVVGGALKTDTQYF.